This TCR beta chain was found in a study of cytomegalovirus exposure and HLA in healthy donors. Regarding the study as a whole: A later analysis linked about 17,000 TCR beta sequences to HLA alleles at 0.05 false discovery rate. The authors enumerated some 160 TCR beta chains as linked to cytomegalovirus.

CDR1 is SEHNR, CDR2 FQNEAQ, per germline (reference sequence). V was cut by 3 bases and J by 1 base, with 7 bases left in between. This CDR3 has 13 amino acids. The study ran its PCR with 60 Vbeta and 13 Jbeta primers. The repertoire was sequenced with immunoSEQ multiplex PCR; TCRdb's copy has only in-frame clones and lacks some. The sample holds 95,000 or so clones, 81% seen once. In regard to this clone: Its antigen is currently unknown.

J is TRBJ2-7 and V is TRBV7-9; tentative D call: TRBD2 (5 bases). Sequenced sample: PBMCs. This TCR came from a woman aged 65 to 85 in good health and CMV-seropositive. The CDR3 region has the DNA TGTGCCAGCAGCTTCCGAGGGTCCTACGAGCAGTACTTC. It yields the protein CASSFRGSYEQYF.